The subject of this entry is one TCR beta chain. V gave up 0 bases and J gave up 3 bases, with 10 bases separating them. CDR3 length equals 15 residues. Germline CDR1 is SGDLS and CDR2 is YYNGEE. Repertoires were generated with immunoSEQ multiplex PCR, while TCRdb's copy carries only in-frame clones and drops some. This sample has more than 95,000 clones, with around 94% found just once. The data derive from a study of OX40 agonist ivuxolimab in advanced cancers. Study information: Patients were roughly 83% male with ages about 23 to 80, mean roughly 55.

The specimen was CD4+ or CD8+ T cells sorted from blood, collected in a trial of the OX40 agonist ivuxolimab. The V and J genes are TRBV9 and TRBJ2-1; possibly TRBD2 for D (5 bases). The source of this sequence is an adult with an advanced solid tumor such as melanoma, head and neck, liver or kidney cancer. The CDR3 coding sequence is TGTGCCAGCAGCGTAGGCCTAGCCCACTACAATGAGCAGTTCTTC. Translation: CASSVGLAHYNEQFF.